The 22 T cell receptor beta chains in this list originate from one sample, sequenced in a study of T cell repertoires in ileal Crohn's disease. Time point meaning: proximal margin of the surgical specimen (macroscopically non-inflamed). Libraries were prepared by immunoSEQ multiplex PCR; TCRdb keeps only in-frame clonotypes and omits some of them. This sample has several thousand clones; roughly two thirds occur once, and the top ten carry approximately 9%. Sequencing was performed on ileal tissue. Receptors were obtained from an adult with Crohn's disease.

The chain recombines TRBV10-3 with TRBJ1-2; D is perhaps TRBD1 (6 bases). Germline CDR1 and CDR2: ENHRY and SYGVKD. This CDR3 spans 17 amino acids. The V end was cut by 3 bases, the J end by 0 bases, with 17 bases between. The CDR3 sequence is CAISDPTGGHSNYGYTF. DNA for the CDR3: TGTGCCATCAGTGATCCGACGGGGGGCCATTCTAACTATGGCTACACCTTC.

The J gene is TRBJ2-1, the V gene TRBV5-4; D remains ambiguous. CDR3 length: 16 amino acids. Trimming cost V 0 bases and J 5 bases, with 15 bases left between them. Germline CDR1 and CDR2: SGHNT and YYREEE (reference sequence). The CDR3 loop reads CASSLAPVGTNNEQFF. CDR3 sequence (DNA): TGTGCCAGCAGCTTGGCCCCAGTGGGAACAAACAATGAGCAGTTCTTC.

The V and J genes are TRBV11-2 and TRBJ2-2; no firm D call. Trimming cost V 3 bases and J 1 base, with 12 bases left between them. CDR3 length: 16 amino acids. Germline V gene lookup returns CDR1 SGHAT and CDR2 FQNNGV. The CDR3 region is CASSFVIAENTGELFF. The CDR3, as DNA: TGTGCCAGCAGCTTCGTCATTGCAGAGAACACCGGGGAGCTGTTTTTT.

Here the CDR3 reads CASSLSQSYGYTF. In DNA, the CDR3 is TGTGCCAGCAGTTTATCACAGAGCTATGGCTACACCTTC. The rearrangement links TRBV27 to TRBJ1-2; D call uncertain. Between the trimmed V and J ends, which lost 0 bases and 4 bases, there was a span of 6 bases. CDR1 is MNHEY, CDR2 SMNVEV, per germline (reference sequence). This CDR3 has 13 residues.

This clone has a handful of counts. CDR3 nucleotides: TGTGCCAGCACCCTGAGGGACAGGGGGCAAGATACGCAGTATTTT. Translated: CASTLRDRGQDTQYF. The rearrangement links TRBV2 to TRBJ2-3; TRBD1 matches at 12 bases. The CDR3 sequence is 15 residues long. V gave up 7 bases and J gave up 5 bases; unmatched junction bases: 7. Germline V gives CDR1 SNHLY, CDR2 FYNNEI.

The sample holds one count of this clone. The rearrangement uses TRBV6-1 and TRBJ2-5; 8 bases line up with TRBD1. Germline CDR1 and CDR2: MNHNS and SASEGT. CDR3 size: 15 residues. Trimming took 5 bases from V and 4 from J; bases not matched to a gene: 9. CDR3 in DNA: TGTGCCAGCAGTCGTTCAACAGGGGGAGCAGAGACCCAGTACTTC. Translation gives CASSRSTGGAETQYF.

In this sample, this clone turned up a few times. The rearrangement uses TRBV5-4 and TRBJ2-2, with D possibly being TRBD1 (5 bases). The germline CDR1 and CDR2 sequences are SGHNT and YYREEE (reference sequence). V lost 3 bases and J lost 7, with 13 bases in between. The CDR3 runs 14 residues. The CDR3 loop is CASSSGQASGELFF. Written as DNA, the CDR3 is TGTGCCAGCAGCTCTGGACAAGCTAGCGGGGAGCTGTTTTTT.

In its sample, this clone was seen once. The chain carries TRBV28 and TRBJ1-6, with TRBD1 matching over 9 bases. Germline values: CDR1 MDHEN, CDR2 SYDVKM. The length of the CDR3 is 17 residues. V was pared by 10 bases and J by 0 bases, with 10 bases of the junction left unmatched. The DNA for the CDR3 is TGTGCCACCCAATCCGGGACAGGGAGCTCCTATAATTCACCCCTCCACTTT. It yields the protein CATQSGTGSSYNSPLHF. Together with reference TRBV28 and TRBJ1-6, the CDR3 gives the full variable domain: DVKVTQSSRYLVKRTGEKVFLECVQDMDHENMFWYRQDPGLGLRLIYFSYDVKMKEKGDIPEGYSVSREKKERFSLILESASTNQTSMYLCATQSGTGSSYNSPLHFGNGTRLTVT.

The CDR3, as DNA: TGTGCCAGCAGTCCCACTAGCGGGGCCCGAGGCACCGGGGAGCTGTTTTTT. Its translation: CASSPTSGARGTGELFF. J is TRBJ2-2 and V is TRBV28; TRBD2 matches at 10 bases. Losses at the gene ends were 5 bases for V and 4 bases for J; bases not matched to a gene: 10. The CDR3 extends over 17 amino acids. Germline V gives CDR1 MDHEN, CDR2 SYDVKM.

The chain employs TRBV29-1 and TRBJ2-7; tentative D call: TRBD2 (6 bases). V shed 7 bases and J shed 6 bases, with 19 bases lying between them. The CDR3 sequence is 13 residues long. CDR1 is SQVTM, CDR2 ANQGSEA, per germline. The DNA of the CDR3 is TGCAGCGCCGCACAGGAGGGGATGGGCGAGCAGTACTTC. Translated, it gives CSAAQEGMGEQYF.

This chain joins TRBV9 and TRBJ1-4; 10 nucleotides line up with TRBD1. The CDR3 length is 15 residues. Germline assignment: CDR1 SGDLS and CDR2 YYNGEE. The J segment lost 8 bases and the V segment lost 4 bases, leaving 8 bases of the junction unmatched. The CDR3 region is CASSTRDRGGEKLFF. DNA for the CDR3: TGTGCCAGCAGCACCCGGGACAGGGGTGGAGAAAAACTGTTTTTT.

This chain links TRBV6-5 with TRBJ1-1, with D unclear. The CDR3 has 12 residues. The V end lost 6 bases, the J end lost 2 bases, and 7 bases lay between the germline ends. Germline CDR1 and CDR2: MNHEY and SVGAGI. The CDR3 spells CASSRPNTEAFF. DNA of the CDR3: TGTGCCAGCAGCCGGCCTAACACTGAAGCTTTCTTT.

In this sample, this clone turned up once. CDR3 in DNA: TGCGCCAGCAGCTTCGGGGCAGGGGGCGTGGGAACTGAAGCTTTCTTT. Translation gives CASSFGAGGVGTEAFF. The chain links TRBV5-1 to TRBJ1-1, with 8 bases matching TRBD1. The J segment lost 5 bases and the V segment lost 2 bases, leaving 11 bases of the junction unmatched. The length of the CDR3 is 16 residues. Germline loops: CDR1 SGHRS, CDR2 YFSETQ. The full variable domain, completed using reference TRBV5-1 and TRBJ1-1, is KAGVTQTPRYLIKTRGQQVTLSCSPISGHRSVSWYQQTPGQGLQFLFEYFSETQRNKGNFPGRFSGRQFSNSRSEMNVSTLELGDSALYLCASSFGAGGVGTEAFFGQGTRLTVV.

The chain's CDR3 is CASSLQGTSKRDGYTF. The CDR3 nucleotides are TGTGCCAGCAGCTTGCAGGGGACGTCAAAAAGAGATGGCTACACCTTC. The rearrangement links TRBV5-4 to TRBJ1-2, with D maybe TRBD1 (6 bases). The CDR3 has 16 amino acids. Trimming removed 1 base at V and 6 bases at J, with 19 bases between. Germline values: CDR1 SGHNT, CDR2 YYREEE (reference sequence).

By sample fraction, this clone is medium-sized. V is TRBV5-1 and J is TRBJ2-2; tentatively, D is TRBD1 or TRBD2 (5 bases each). The CDR3 consists of 15 residues. Germline CDR1 and CDR2: SGHRS and YFSETQ. Trimming cost V 3 bases and J 2 bases, with 11 bases left between them. CDR3 in DNA: TGCGCCAGCAGCTCCGGGGCCGGTAACACCGGGGAGCTGTTTTTT. Protein: CASSSGAGNTGELFF.

The chain uses TRBV7-9 and TRBJ2-6, with TRBD1 as a possible D gene (6 bases). The CDR3 has 15 amino acids. Trimming left V 4 bases short and J 4 bases short, with 11 bases between. Germline CDR1 is SEHNR and CDR2 is FQNEAQ (reference sequence). The CDR3 DNA is TGTGCCAGCAGCTGGTCAGGGGCGGGGGCCAACGTCCTGACTTTC. This codes for CASSWSGAGANVLTF.

Points on this clone: One end of the junction varies from germline; a read error may be responsible. V is TRBV11-2 and J is TRBJ2-5; 10 bases line up with TRBD2. This CDR3 has 16 amino acids. Germline V CDR1 and CDR2: SGHAT, FQNNGV. Here the CDR3 reads CVSSSGGAGGQETQYF. For the CDR3, the DNA is TGTGTCAGCAGCTCCGGAGGAGCGGGGGGGCAAGAGACCCAGTACTTC.

The chain employs TRBV5-1 and TRBJ1-1; D gene ambiguous. Trimming took off 0 bases at V and 5 bases at J, with 11 bases between the two ends. Germline lookup yields CDR1 SGHRS and CDR2 YFSETQ. CDR3 length: 14 residues. In DNA form, the CDR3 reads TGCGCCAGCAGCTTGGATGGGTTAGGGACTGAAGCTTTCTTT. Translation gives CASSLDGLGTEAFF.

The chain has TRBV19 and TRBJ1-3; D not resolved. CDR3 length: 13 residues. The ends were cut back, 7 bases at V and 0 bases at J, with 7 bases in the middle. CDR1 is LNHDA and CDR2 is SQIVND in the germline V gene (reference sequence). For the CDR3, the DNA is TGTGCCAGTAAGTTGTCCTCTGGAAACACCATATATTTT. As protein: CASKLSSGNTIYF.

This clone appeared a single time. V is TRBV4-1 and J is TRBJ2-7, with D uncertain. V was clipped by 6 bases and J by 3 bases, with 15 bases between them. Looked up from germline, CDR1 is MGHRA and CDR2 is YSYEKL. This CDR3 has 14 residues. CDR3 amino acids: CASRPDQSFYEQYF. The DNA for the CDR3 is TGCGCCAGCAGGCCGGACCAGTCCTTCTACGAGCAGTACTTC.

The chain links TRBV19 to TRBJ2-3; TRBD2 matches 7 bases. The CDR3 totals 13 residues. Unmatched junction bases numbered 8, after V lost 7 bases and J lost 7 bases. Looked up from germline, CDR1 is LNHDA and CDR2 is SQIVND (reference sequence). CDR3 protein: CASMAGVTNTQYF. CDR3 sequence (DNA): TGTGCCAGTATGGCGGGGGTAACGAATACGCAGTATTTT.

The V call is TRBV10-1, the J call TRBJ2-3; no reliable D call. This CDR3 comprises 12 residues. Germline CDR1 is WNHNN and CDR2 is SYGVQD (reference sequence). Deletions cut 4 bases from V and 4 bases from J, with 6 bases between. The DNA for the CDR3 is TGCGCCAGCAGTGCCTCCCCAGATACGCAGTATTTT. Translation gives CASSASPDTQYF.